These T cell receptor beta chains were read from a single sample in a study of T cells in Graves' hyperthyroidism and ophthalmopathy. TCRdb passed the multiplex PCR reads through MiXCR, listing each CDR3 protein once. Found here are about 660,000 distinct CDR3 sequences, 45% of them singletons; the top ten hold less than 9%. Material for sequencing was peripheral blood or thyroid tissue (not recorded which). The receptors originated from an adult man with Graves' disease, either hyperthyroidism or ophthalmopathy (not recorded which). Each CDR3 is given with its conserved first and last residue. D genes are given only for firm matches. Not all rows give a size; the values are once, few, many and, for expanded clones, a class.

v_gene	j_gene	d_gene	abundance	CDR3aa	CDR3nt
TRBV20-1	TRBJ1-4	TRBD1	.	CSASGTGVDEKLFF	TGCAGTGCTTCCGGGACAGGAGTTGATGAAAAACTGTTTTTT
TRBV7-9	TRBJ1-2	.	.	CASSLSTETYGYTF	TGTGCCAGCAGCTTATCTACCGAAACTTATGGCTACACCTTC
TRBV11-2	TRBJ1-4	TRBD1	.	CASSIDPGQINEKLFF	TGTGCCAGCAGCATAGACCCGGGACAGATAAATGAAAAACTGTTTTTT
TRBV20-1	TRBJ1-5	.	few	CSARLGQPQHF	TGCAGTGCTAGATTGGGTCAGCCCCAGCATTTT
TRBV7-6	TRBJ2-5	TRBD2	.	CASSRTASGRAGETQYF	TGTGCCAGCAGCCGCACTGCCAGCGGGAGGGCCGGGGAGACCCAGTACTTC
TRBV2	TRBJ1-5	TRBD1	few	CASSVDRGHSGQPQHF	TGTGCCAGCAGCGTTGACAGGGGGCACTCGGGCCAGCCCCAGCATTTT
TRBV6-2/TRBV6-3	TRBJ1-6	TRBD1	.	CASTRSRDRGIYNSPLHF	TGTGCCAGCACCCGATCCCGGGACAGGGGTATCTATAATTCACCCCTCCACTTT
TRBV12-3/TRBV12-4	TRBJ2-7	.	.	CASSEYGAGSYEQYF	TGTGCCAGCAGTGAATATGGGGCAGGCTCCTACGAGCAGTACTTC
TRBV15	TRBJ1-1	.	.	CATSRDRGGQYEVFF	TGTGCCACCAGCAGAGATCGAGGCGGTCAGTATGAAGTTTTCTTT
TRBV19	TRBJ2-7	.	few	CASSTRGDSYEQYF	TGTGCCAGTAGTACTCGGGGGGACAGCTACGAGCAGTACTTC
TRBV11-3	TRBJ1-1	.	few	CASSTGTPGREAFF	TGTGCCAGCAGCACCGGGACACCGGGGCGTGAAGCTTTCTTT
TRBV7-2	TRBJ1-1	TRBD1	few	CASSFRQGRSEAFF	TGTGCCAGCAGCTTCAGACAGGGAAGAAGTGAAGCTTTCTTT
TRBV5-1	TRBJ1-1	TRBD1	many	CASSLMTGSTEAFF	TGCGCCAGCAGCTTGATGACAGGGTCGACTGAAGCTTTCTTT
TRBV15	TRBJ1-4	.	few	CATSRDWATSGKLFF	TGTGCCACCAGCAGAGATTGGGCGACATCTGGAAAACTGTTTTTT
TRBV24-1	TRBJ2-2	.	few	CATSTSFGGELFF	TGTGCCACCAGTACTAGCTTTGGCGGGGAGCTGTTTTTT
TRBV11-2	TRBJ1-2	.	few	CASSLRIYGYTF	TGTGCCAGCAGCTTACGTATCTATGGCTACACCTTC
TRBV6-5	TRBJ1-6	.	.	CASREVWDSYNSPLHF	TGTGCCAGTAGGGAGGTTTGGGACTCCTATAATTCACCCCTCCACTTT
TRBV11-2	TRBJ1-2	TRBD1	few	CASSPGQKNYGYTF	TGTGCCAGCAGCCCGGGACAGAAGAACTATGGCTACACCTTC
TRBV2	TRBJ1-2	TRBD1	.	CASNGGQLANYGYTF	TGTGCCAGCAACGGGGGACAGCTAGCTAACTATGGCTACACCTTC
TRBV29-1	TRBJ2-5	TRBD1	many	CSVEDRGVRETQYF	TGCAGCGTTGAGGACAGGGGGGTAAGGGAGACCCAGTACTTC
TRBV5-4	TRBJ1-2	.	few	CASSLIRPEEGYTF	TGTGCCAGCAGCTTGATCAGACCGGAAGAGGGCTACACCTTC
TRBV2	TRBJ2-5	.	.	CASSCDSLQETQYF	TGTGCCAGCAGTTGCGACAGCCTTCAAGAGACCCAGTACTTC
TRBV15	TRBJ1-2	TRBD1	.	CATSSLSGQVNYGYTF	TGTGCCACCAGCAGTTTATCGGGACAGGTTAACTATGGCTACACCTTC
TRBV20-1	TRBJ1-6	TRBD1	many	CSAVFDRGHSPLHF	TGCAGTGCCGTCTTTGACAGGGGGCATTCACCCCTCCACTTT
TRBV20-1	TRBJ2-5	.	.	CSARESVGETQYF	TGCAGTGCTAGAGAATCGGTGGGGGAGACCCAGTACTTC
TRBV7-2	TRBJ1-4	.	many	CASSLGHFDEKLFF	TGTGCCAGCAGCTTAGGTCATTTTGATGAAAAACTGTTTTTT
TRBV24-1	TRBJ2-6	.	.	CATSDLANVLTF	TGTGCCACCAGTGATTTGGCCAACGTCCTGACTTTC
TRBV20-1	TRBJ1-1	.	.	CSARAPYGRFNTEAFF	TGCAGTGCTAGAGCCCCCTACGGCAGGTTTAACACTGAAGCTTTCTTT
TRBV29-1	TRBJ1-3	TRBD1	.	CSVEWRQGADGNTIYF	TGCAGCGTTGAATGGCGTCAGGGGGCAGACGGAAACACCATATATTTT